Listed below are T cell receptor beta chains from one sample, sequenced in a study of blood T cell repertoires in COVID-19. Sequenced by immunoSEQ multiplex PCR; TCRdb stores in-frame clones only, minus some. The table records around 100,000 clones, approximately 90% of them present only once. Sequencing was done on a sample of peripheral blood. Source of these receptors: a man aged 50-59 years in a cohort sampled during active COVID-19. CDR3s include the opening cysteine and the closing phenylalanine or tryptophan. The order of the fields is clone size, D gene, V gene, J gene, CDR3 DNA, CDR3 protein. The D gene is left open where the match is weak. Size is omitted from some rows. Given values are once, few, many or a class for expanded clones.

-,TRBD1,TRBV7-2,TRBJ1-6,TGTGCCAGCAGCTTAAGAGGGGGGACAGGGAATTCACCCCTCCACTTT,CASSLRGGTGNSPLHF
-,-,TRBV18,TRBJ1-5,TGTGCCAGCTCAGTCGGGAGCAATCAGCCCCAGCATTTT,CASSVGSNQPQHF
-,TRBD2,TRBV7-2,TRBJ2-6,TGTGCCAGCAGCGCGACTAGCGGGGGCCTAAGCTCTGGGGCCAACGTCCTGACTTTC,CASSATSGGLSSGANVLTF
-,-,TRBV5-1,TRBJ1-2,TGCGCCAGCAGCTTGGTAGCCGGTCTGGGCTACACCTTC,CASSLVAGLGYTF
-,TRBD2,TRBV27,TRBJ2-1,TGTGCCAGCAGCTCGGGCGGGGGGCCGAACAATGAGCAGTTCTTC,CASSSGGGPNNEQFF
many,-,TRBV27,TRBJ2-2,TGTGCCAGCAGTTTCGCGACTCCTAGGGAGCTGTTTTTT,CASSFATPRELFF
-,TRBD2,TRBV7-6,TRBJ2-2,TGTGCCAGCAGCTTAGGTCTAGCGGGGGGCCTTGGGGCCGGGGAGCTGTTTTTT,CASSLGLAGGLGAGELFF
-,TRBD1,TRBV7-9,TRBJ1-2,TGTGCCAGCAGCTTAGGGGCGGACAGGCGAGATGGCTACACCTTC,CASSLGADRRDGYTF
-,TRBD1,TRBV5-1,TRBJ1-4,TGCGCCAGCAGCTCCACAACAGGGGGTACTAATGAAAAACTGTTTTTT,CASSSTTGGTNEKLFF
-,TRBD1,TRBV10-3,TRBJ1-1,TGTGCCATCAAGGGAGGACAGGGAGTTTCTGAAGCTTTCTTT,CAIKGGQGVSEAFF
-,-,TRBV23-1,TRBJ1-1,TGCGCCAGCGTAGATGACACTGAAGCTTTCTTT,CASVDDTEAFF
-,-,TRBV5-5,TRBJ1-6,TGTGCCAGCAGCGGCGACAAGTTCTACTCACCCCTCCACTTT,CASSGDKFYSPLHF
-,TRBD2,TRBV9,TRBJ2-3,TGTGCCAGCAGCCGGGACTACAACACAGATACGCAGTATTTT,CASSRDYNTDTQYF
-,TRBD2,TRBV4-2,TRBJ2-1,TGTGCCAGCAGCCAATATGGACTAGCGGGGGAGAGCTCCTACAATGAGCAGTTCTTC,CASSQYGLAGESSYNEQFF
-,TRBD2,TRBV7-2,TRBJ2-3,TGTGCCAGCAGCTTCTCTAGCGGGGGCACAGATACGCAGTATTTT,CASSFSSGGTDTQYF
once,TRBD1,TRBV18,TRBJ1-4,TGTGCCAGCTCACTACAGGGGATTTTTTCCTCTGCAACTAATGAAAAACTGTTTTTT,CASSLQGIFSSATNEKLFF
-,-,TRBV3-1/TRBV3-2,TRBJ2-3,TGTGCCAGCAGCCCCACGGGGGGCTCAGATACGCAGTATTTT,CASSPTGGSDTQYF
-,TRBD1,TRBV5-1,TRBJ2-7,TGCGCCAGCAGCTTGTCGACAGGGTACGGGTCCGAGCAGTACTTC,CASSLSTGYGSEQYF
-,TRBD1,TRBV18,TRBJ1-6,TGTGCCAGCTCACCGGGACAGAGAACTAATTCACCCCTCCACTTT,CASSPGQRTNSPLHF
-,-,TRBV7-9,TRBJ1-1,TGTGCCAGCAGCCGGGACATCGGCCCTGAAGCTTTCTTT,CASSRDIGPEAFF
once,-,TRBV29-1,TRBJ1-3,TGCAGCGTTGAGGAGGGCTTCCCCTCTGGAAACACCATATATTTT,CSVEEGFPSGNTIYF
-,-,TRBV3-1/TRBV3-2,TRBJ1-1,TGTGCCAGCAGCGGTCAGACATGGCGTGAAGCTTTCTTT,CASSGQTWREAFF
-,-,TRBV5-1,TRBJ2-7,TGCGCCAGCAGCTCTACAGGGATGGCTTACGAGCAGTACTTC,CASSSTGMAYEQYF
once,TRBD1,TRBV6-1,TRBJ1-2,TGTGCCAGCAGTGGAAGCAGGGGGCTTGGCAACTATGGCTACACCTTC,CASSGSRGLGNYGYTF
-,-,TRBV7-2,TRBJ1-2,TGTGCCAGCAGCCTAAGTGGGGGGGCGAAGGTCTATGGCTACACCTTC,CASSLSGGAKVYGYTF
-,-,TRBV15,TRBJ2-1,TGTGCCACCAGCAGCGGCGGGGGCCGCTCCTACAATGAGCAGTTCTTC,CATSSGGGRSYNEQFF
-,-,TRBV11-3,TRBJ2-3,TGTGCCAGCAGCTTAGGGGGCAGAGCGCCAGATACGCAGTATTTT,CASSLGGRAPDTQYF
-,TRBD1,TRBV10-2,TRBJ2-3,TGCGCCAGCAGTGAGCCGGAAGGGACAGAACGCCCAGATACGCAGTATTTT,CASSEPEGTERPDTQYF
-,TRBD1,TRBV5-1,TRBJ1-2,TGCGCCAGCAGGACAGGGGGCGCGGGTGGCTACACCTTC,CASRTGGAGGYTF
-,-,TRBV9,TRBJ2-2,TGTGCCAGCAGCAGAACAGGGAACACCGGGGAGCTGTTTTTT,CASSRTGNTGELFF
-,-,TRBV7-9,TRBJ1-2,TGTGCCAGCAGCTTAGGAGGAGGGGACGGTGGCTACACCTTC,CASSLGGGDGGYTF
-,TRBD1,TRBV3-1/TRBV3-2,TRBJ1-4,TGTGCCAGCAGCTCTAATGGACAGGGGGAGGGAGAACTGTTTTTT,CASSSNGQGEGELFF
-,-,TRBV12-3/TRBV12-4,TRBJ1-1,TGTGCCATTCGAGGCGACACTGAAGCTTTCTTT,CAIRGDTEAFF
-,-,TRBV2,TRBJ1-1,TGTGCCAGCAGGGGGGACTTGGGGGACACTGAAGCTTTCTTT,CASRGDLGDTEAFF
-,-,TRBV9,TRBJ1-1,TGTGCCAGCAGCGTAGCTCCACAGGGCACGAACACTGAAGCTTTCTTT,CASSVAPQGTNTEAFF
-,-,TRBV6-5,TRBJ2-3,TGTGCCAGCAGACAGAGAACAGGGCCCGGGGATACGCAGTATTTT,CASRQRTGPGDTQYF
-,-,TRBV18,TRBJ2-2,TGTGCCAGCTCTCCCCCTTTCCCCGCGAACACCGGGGAGCTGTTTTTT,CASSPPFPANTGELFF
-,-,TRBV14,TRBJ2-1,TGTGCCAGCAGCCGGGGCCTGATCTACAATGAGCAGTTCTTC,CASSRGLIYNEQFF
-,TRBD2,TRBV7-8,TRBJ2-2,TGTGCCAGCAGCCCTACTAGCGGGGGACCCCGGGAGCTGTTTTTT,CASSPTSGGPRELFF
-,TRBD2,TRBV7-9,TRBJ2-5,TGTGCCAGCAGCTTTATACAGCGGGAAGTCCAAGAGACCCAGTACTTC,CASSFIQREVQETQYF
-,-,TRBV20-1,TRBJ1-5,TGCAGTGCTAGTGCTATATATCGTTGGCAGGGCAATCAGCCCCAGCATTTT,CSASAIYRWQGNQPQHF
-,TRBD2,TRBV5-6,TRBJ2-3,TGTGCCAGCAGCTTGACAGCGGGGGGGCGCACAGATACGCAGTATTTT,CASSLTAGGRTDTQYF
-,-,TRBV11-3,TRBJ2-2,TGTGCCAGCAGCCCCCCTTCGAGGGTTACCGGGGAGCTGTTTTTT,CASSPPSRVTGELFF
few,TRBD1,TRBV2,TRBJ1-5,TGTGCCAGCAAGAGGGAACGACAGGGTCCTATTCAGCCCCAGCATTTT,CASKRERQGPIQPQHF
-,TRBD2,TRBV5-1,TRBJ2-1,TGCGCCAGCAGCCCGGCACTAGCGGGGGGGTCCTACAATGAGCAGTTCTTC,CASSPALAGGSYNEQFF
few,TRBD1,TRBV9,TRBJ1-6,TGTGCCAGCAGCGTAGGAGGACAGGGGGGTTTCGGGAATTCACCCCTCCACTTT,CASSVGGQGGFGNSPLHF
once,TRBD2,TRBV9,TRBJ2-5,TGTGCCAGCAGCCAAGGGGGACTAGTCGGGGCGCAAGAGACCCAGTACTTC,CASSQGGLVGAQETQYF
few,-,TRBV6-6,TRBJ1-3,TGTGCCAGCGGTGAGGGAAACACCATATATTTT,CASGEGNTIYF
-,TRBD1,TRBV7-3,TRBJ2-1,TGTGCCAGCAGCTTAAAGGGGGCCAAGGACAATGAGCAGTTCTTC,CASSLKGAKDNEQFF
-,-,TRBV7-2,TRBJ1-2,TGTGCCAGCAGCTCCGGCAGGGACATAGGGCGCTACACCTTC,CASSSGRDIGRYTF